This entry is about one T cell receptor (beta chain). The sample originates from a study of T cell responses to AZD1222 COVID-19 vaccine. J was trimmed by 4 bases and V by 2 bases; bases with no gene match: 10. Germline V gene data show CDR1 as SGHDT and CDR2 as YYEEEE. The CDR3 is made up of 18 amino acids. Only in-frame clones appear in the TCRdb table, and some are missing; sequencing was by immunoSEQ multiplex PCR. The sample consists of 120,000 to 150,000 clones, about 91% of them appearing once. Sequenced material: peripheral blood, taken 28 days after the second AZD1222 dose. The chain links TRBV5-6 to TRBJ2-6; 9 bases are shared with TRBD1. The receptor comes from an adult who received the AZD1222 COVID-19 vaccine. As DNA, the CDR3 is TGTGCCAGCAGCTTAATGAGGACAGGGGCGACCGGGGCCAACGTCCTGACTTTC. Protein: CASSLMRTGATGANVLTF.